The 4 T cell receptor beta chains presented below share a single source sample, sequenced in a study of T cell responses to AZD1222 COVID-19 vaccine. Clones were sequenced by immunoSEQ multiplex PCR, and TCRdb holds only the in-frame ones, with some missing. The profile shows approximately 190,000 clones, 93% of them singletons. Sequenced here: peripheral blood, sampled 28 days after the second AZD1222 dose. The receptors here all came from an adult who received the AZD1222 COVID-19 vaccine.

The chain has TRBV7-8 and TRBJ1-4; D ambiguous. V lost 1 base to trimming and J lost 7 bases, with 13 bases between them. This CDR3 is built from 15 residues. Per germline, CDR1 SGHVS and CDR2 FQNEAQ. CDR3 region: CASSLGWQLGEKLFF. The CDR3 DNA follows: TGTGCCAGCAGCTTAGGTTGGCAGTTGGGTGAAAAACTGTTTTTT.

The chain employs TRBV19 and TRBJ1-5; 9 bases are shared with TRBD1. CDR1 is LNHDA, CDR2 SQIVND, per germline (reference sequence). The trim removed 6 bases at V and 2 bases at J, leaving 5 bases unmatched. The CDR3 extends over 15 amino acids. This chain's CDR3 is CASSEQGAGNQPQHF. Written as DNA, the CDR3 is TGTGCCAGTAGCGAACAGGGGGCGGGCAATCAGCCCCAGCATTTT.

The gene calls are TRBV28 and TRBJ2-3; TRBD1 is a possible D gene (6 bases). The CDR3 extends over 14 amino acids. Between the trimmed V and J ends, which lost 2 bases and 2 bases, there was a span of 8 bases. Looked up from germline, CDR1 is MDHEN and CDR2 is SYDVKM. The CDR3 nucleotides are TGTGCCAGCAGTTTAGGACAGAACACAGATACGCAGTATTTT. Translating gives CASSLGQNTDTQYF.

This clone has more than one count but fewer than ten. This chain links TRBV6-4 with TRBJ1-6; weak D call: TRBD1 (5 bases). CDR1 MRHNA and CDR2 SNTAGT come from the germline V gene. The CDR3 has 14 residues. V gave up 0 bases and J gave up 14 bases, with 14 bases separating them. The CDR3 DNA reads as TGTGCCAGCAGTGACTCCGGACAATTTGGCACCCTCCACTTT. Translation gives CASSDSGQFGTLHF.